These 17 T cell receptor beta chains were sequenced from one sample in a study of immune evolution from preneoplasia to lung adenocarcinoma. The protocol was immunoSEQ multiplex PCR, while the TCRdb copy is restricted to in-frame clones and leaves out a portion. The sample gives around 8,000 clones, about 76% of which show up once; around 8.6% is in the top ten. Material: FFPE invasive lung adenocarcinoma tissue. The receptors stem from a person aged 45-60 years with lung adenocarcinoma.

The V and J genes are TRBV6-1 and TRBJ2-7; D unclear. The length of the CDR3 is 14 residues. Germline values: CDR1 MNHNS, CDR2 SASEGT. Trimming removed 4 bases from V and 2 bases from J, with 12 bases in between. The chain's CDR3 is CASSARGATYEQYF. In DNA form, the CDR3 reads TGTGCCAGCAGTGCCCGTGGAGCTACCTACGAGCAGTACTTC.

The J gene is TRBJ2-1, the V gene TRBV15; 8 bases match TRBD1. CDR1 and CDR2 from the germline V gene are LNHNV and YYDKDF (reference sequence). The CDR3 spans 14 residues. After removal of 3 bases from V and 2 bases from J, the junction contained 0 bases not matched to a gene. CDR3 in DNA: TGTGCCACCAGCAGGGACAGGGCCTACAATGAGCAGTTCTTC. Protein product: CATSRDRAYNEQFF.

The rearrangement uses TRBV15 and TRBJ2-7; 8 bases are shared with TRBD2. Trimming took 4 bases from V and 7 from J; bases not matched to a gene: 6. The CDR3 is 13 residues long. CDR1 and CDR2 (germline): LNHNV, YYDKDF (reference sequence). CDR3 residues: CATSNSGTREQYF. CDR3 nucleotides: TGTGCCACCAGCAATTCCGGGACTAGAGAGCAGTACTTC.

The genes are TRBV4-2 and TRBJ1-4, with a weak D call TRBD1 (6 bases). Looked up from germline, CDR1 is LGHNA and CDR2 is YNFKEQ. There are 17 residues in the CDR3. V was trimmed by 5 bases and J by 3 bases, leaving 19 bases between them. The CDR3 protein is CASSELRGGRANEKLFF. The DNA for the CDR3 is TGTGCCAGCAGCGAACTTAGGGGGGGTCGAGCTAATGAAAAACTGTTTTTT.

The V and J genes are TRBV5-1 and TRBJ2-3; the D gene is possibly TRBD2 (7 bases). The CDR3 length is 17 residues. CDR1 is SGHRS and CDR2 is YFSETQ in the germline V gene. The V end was cut by 1 base, the J end by 0 bases, with 15 bases between. CDR3 nucleotides: TGCGCCAGCAGCTTGTCGTCCGGGGGGCCTAGCACAGATACGCAGTATTTT. Encoded protein: CASSLSSGGPSTDTQYF.

CDR3 in DNA: TGTGCCAGCAACAACAGGGCTCCCACAGATACGCAGTATTTT. Translated: CASNNRAPTDTQYF. The chain couples TRBV6-6 to TRBJ2-3; TRBD1 is a possible D gene (6 bases). Trimming shortened V by 7 bases and J by 2 bases, and 13 bases separated the two germline ends. CDR3 size: 14 residues. In germline, CDR1 is MNHNY, CDR2 SVGAGI (reference sequence).

The J gene is TRBJ2-7, the V gene TRBV5-6, with a possible D match to TRBD1 (6 bases). Germline-derived CDR1 and CDR2 are SGHDT and YYEEEE. The CDR3 has 13 amino acids. Trimming left V 4 bases short and J 2 bases short, with 10 bases between. Written as DNA, the CDR3 is TGTGCCAGCAGCCTCGACAGGACCTACGAGCAGTACTTC. Encoded protein: CASSLDRTYEQYF.

The chain is built from TRBV5-4 and TRBJ2-7, with D possibly called TRBD1 or TRBD2 (5 bases each). From germline, CDR1 is SGHNT and CDR2 YYREEE (reference sequence). Trimming left V 5 bases short and J 1 base short, with 16 bases between. The CDR3 loop spans 15 amino acids. The CDR3, as DNA: TGTGCCAGCAGTTCCGGGACCGTGACATCCTACGAGCAGTACTTC. Translated: CASSSGTVTSYEQYF.

This sequence joins TRBV30 and TRBJ1-1; 8 nucleotides align to TRBD1. The trim removed 2 bases at V and 7 bases at J, leaving 6 bases unmatched. In germline, CDR1 is GTSNPN, CDR2 SVGIG (reference sequence). This CDR3 spans 13 amino acids. The CDR3: CAWSQQGEGEAFF. The CDR3, as DNA: TGTGCCTGGAGTCAACAGGGGGAAGGTGAAGCTTTCTTT.

The gene calls are TRBV27 and TRBJ2-1; 7 bases agree with TRBD2. This CDR3 has 14 residues. Germline V lookup: CDR1 MNHEY, CDR2 SMNVEV (reference sequence). V lost 6 bases, J lost 3 bases, and 5 bases stayed unmatched. The CDR3 DNA is TGTGCCAGCAGGGACGGGGGGTACTACAATGAGCAGTTCTTC. It yields the protein CASRDGGYYNEQFF.

Note on this clone: This same CDR3 is encoded by further DNA sequences in the sample. The chain employs TRBV18 and TRBJ2-7, with 12 bases aligning to TRBD1. From germline, CDR1 is KGHSH and CDR2 LQKENI. The CDR3 consists of 15 residues. Trimming at V came to 6 bases and at J to 5 bases, leaving 8 bases not matched to a gene. CDR3 nucleotide sequence: TGTGCCAGCTCCCCCCCGGGACAGGGGGCGCACGAGCAGTACTTC. Encoded protein: CASSPPGQGAHEQYF.

The V call is TRBV7-3, the J call TRBJ1-1; 9 bases agree with TRBD1. The CDR3 contains 15 residues. V lost 5 bases and J lost 5; bases outside the gene matches: 9. Germline-derived CDR1 and CDR2 are SGHTA and FQGTGA. The CDR3 DNA follows: TGTGCCAGCAGCATATCTGGGACAGGGTGGACTGAAGCTTTCTTT. This translates into CASSISGTGWTEAFF.

The J gene is TRBJ2-2, the V gene TRBV19, with D possibly being TRBD1 or TRBD2 (6 bases each). Germline assignment: CDR1 LNHDA and CDR2 SQIVND (reference sequence). There are 13 residues in the CDR3. V dropped 10 bases and J dropped 3 bases, with 12 bases sitting between them. CDR3 amino acids: CATNGGYTGELFF. CDR3 DNA: TGTGCCACCAACGGGGGCTACACCGGGGAGCTGTTTTTT.

The chain recombines TRBV7-9 with TRBJ2-3, with D tentatively TRBD2 (6 bases). V was cut by 5 bases and J by 2 bases, with 20 bases left in between. CDR3 length: 17 residues. The germline gives CDR1 SEHNR, CDR2 FQNEAQ (reference sequence). CDR3 amino acids: CASSVGGEAYLTDTQYF. CDR3 nucleotide sequence: TGTGCCAGCAGCGTAGGCGGGGAAGCATATCTCACAGATACGCAGTATTTT.

This clone was counted a few times. The rearrangement joins TRBV14 to TRBJ2-5; 13 nucleotides agree with TRBD2. The CDR3 runs 15 residues. CDR1 SGHDN and CDR2 FVKESK come from the germline V gene. V shed 4 bases, J shed 4 bases, and the junction held 3 bases outside the gene matches. CDR3 DNA: TGTGCCAGCAGCCCCGGGACTAGCGGGATAGAGACCCAGTACTTC. Amino acid sequence: CASSPGTSGIETQYF.

This rearrangement joins TRBV6-6 to TRBJ2-2, with D tentatively TRBD1 (7 bases). This CDR3 region has 15 residues. V was clipped by 0 bases and J by 7 bases, with 12 bases between them. Per germline, CDR1 MNHNY and CDR2 SVGAGI (reference sequence). The CDR3 DNA is TGTGCCAGCAGTTACTCGAGCCAGGGGGGCGGGGAGCTGTTTTTT. Its protein is CASSYSSQGGGELFF.

This clone was observed once. Additional DNA sequences in this sample encode the identical CDR3. The chain carries TRBV5-6 and TRBJ2-1; 9 bases align to TRBD2. Germline CDR1 reads SGHDT; CDR2 reads YYEEEE. V was clipped by 2 bases and J by 1 base; unmatched bases: 1. The CDR3 sequence is 15 residues long. In DNA form, the CDR3 reads TGTGCCAGCAGCTTCACTAGCGGGTCCTACAATGAGCAGTTCTTC. Its translation: CASSFTSGSYNEQFF.